Listed below are T cell receptor beta chains from one sample, sequenced in a study of blood T cell repertoires in COVID-19. Measured with immunoSEQ multiplex PCR; TCRdb has only the in-frame clones, and not every one. The sample holds 130,000 or so clones, around 84% seen once. The sample consisted of peripheral blood. The receptors here all came from an elderly woman with acute or convalescent COVID-19. Each CDR3 is given with its conserved first and last residue. The D gene is left open where the match is weak. The listing skips clone size in some rows; elsewhere it reads once, few, many or a size class.

j_call,v_call,d_call,clone_size,cdr3_aa,cdr3_nt
TRBJ1-2,TRBV12-5,.,few,CASGLTGYGYTF,TGTGCTAGTGGTTTGACAGGCTATGGCTACACCTTC
TRBJ1-2,TRBV4-3,.,.,CASSRREAGIHGYTF,TGCGCCAGCAGCCGCAGGGAGGCAGGGATTCATGGCTACACCTTC
TRBJ1-3,TRBV5-1,.,.,CASSPDTSGNTIYF,TGCGCCAGCAGCCCTGACACCTCTGGAAACACCATATATTTT
TRBJ1-1,TRBV7-2,TRBD1,.,CASSYRDRVTEAFF,TGTGCCAGCAGTTACCGGGACAGGGTCACTGAAGCTTTCTTT
TRBJ2-3,TRBV7-2,TRBD1,.,CASSYATGSTDTQYF,TGTGCCAGCAGCTATGCGACAGGGAGCACAGATACGCAGTATTTT
TRBJ1-2,TRBV6-5,.,.,CASRQEGVGGYTF,TGTGCCAGCAGACAAGAGGGAGTAGGTGGCTACACCTTC
TRBJ1-1,TRBV29-1,TRBD1,.,CSVLGTGGLNTEAFF,TGCAGCGTCCTAGGGACAGGGGGCCTGAACACTGAAGCTTTCTTT
TRBJ2-1,TRBV18,.,.,CASHRQTNNEQFF,TGTGCCAGCCACAGACAGACCAACAATGAGCAGTTCTTC
TRBJ1-4,TRBV4-1,.,few,CASSQEVRGANEKLFF,TGCGCCAGCAGCCAAGAGGTCCGGGGGGCTAATGAAAAACTGTTTTTT
TRBJ1-6,TRBV19,.,.,CASTGQLHNSPLHF,TGTGCCAGTACCGGACAGCTTCATAATTCACCCCTCCACTTT
TRBJ2-1,TRBV3-1/TRBV3-2,TRBD2,.,CATKGGGAVPRQFF,TGTGCCACCAAGGGCGGGGGGGCGGTACCCAGGCAGTTCTTC
TRBJ1-1,TRBV29-1,.,.,CSVGGLRGRNGVEAFF,TGCAGCGTTGGTGGGTTGAGAGGAAGGAACGGAGTGGAAGCTTTCTTT
TRBJ1-2,TRBV30,TRBD1,.,CAWSVPFDRAYGYTF,TGTGCCTGGAGTGTACCATTCGACAGGGCCTATGGCTACACCTTC
TRBJ2-1,TRBV2,TRBD1,.,CASRPGQGGLDEQFF,TGTGCCAGCAGACCCGGACAGGGTGGGTTGGATGAGCAGTTCTTC
TRBJ2-4,TRBV20-1,.,.,CSASEPRGWEDIQYF,TGCAGTGCTAGTGAGCCCCGGGGCTGGGAGGACATTCAGTACTTC
TRBJ2-3,TRBV7-9,.,.,CASSSRTVTDTQYF,TGTGCCAGCAGCTCGAGAACCGTCACAGATACGCAGTATTTT
TRBJ2-7,TRBV7-8,.,.,CASSPDLWQQYF,TGTGCCAGCAGCCCCGATCTTTGGCAGCAGTACTTC
TRBJ1-2,TRBV7-9,TRBD1,few,CASSRRDSTNYGYTF,TGTGCCAGCAGCCGCAGGGACAGCACTAACTATGGCTACACCTTC
TRBJ1-3,TRBV7-2,.,.,CASSLRGNTIYF,TGTGCCAGCAGCCTTCGTGGAAACACCATATATTTT
TRBJ1-5,TRBV2,TRBD1,.,CASSVDRAGNQPQHF,TGTGCCAGCAGTGTCGACAGGGCGGGCAATCAGCCCCAGCATTTT
TRBJ1-1,TRBV4-1,.,.,CASSQIEGSGTEAFF,TGCGCCAGCAGCCAAATTGAGGGCTCGGGCACTGAAGCTTTCTTT
TRBJ1-5,TRBV12-5,.,few,CASGLVRAGTPISNQPQHF,TGTGCTAGTGGTTTGGTACGAGCTGGGACACCTATTAGCAATCAGCCCCAGCATTTT
TRBJ2-3,TRBV7-6,TRBD2,.,CASSLGGLAGTDTQYF,TGTGCCAGCAGCTTAGGGGGACTAGCGGGTACAGATACGCAGTATTTT
TRBJ2-7,TRBV7-6,.,.,CASTGLSSYEQYF,TGTGCCAGCACAGGGCTCAGCTCCTACGAGCAGTACTTC
TRBJ2-1,TRBV9,TRBD2,.,CASSVSSGGPYNEQFF,TGTGCCAGCAGCGTATCTAGCGGGGGACCCTACAATGAGCAGTTCTTC
TRBJ2-3,TRBV5-5,.,.,CASSLDRTQYF,TGTGCCAGCAGCTTGGACAGGACACAGTATTTT
TRBJ2-2,TRBV5-6,.,.,CASSLGAESNTGELFF,TGTGCCAGCAGCTTGGGTGCAGAATCGAACACCGGGGAGCTGTTTTTT
TRBJ1-1,TRBV3-1/TRBV3-2,.,.,CASSQGLAGKTEAFF,TGTGCCAGCAGCCAAGGTTTGGCAGGGAAAACTGAAGCTTTCTTT
TRBJ2-3,TRBV4-3,TRBD2,once,CASSQVSGRSGTQYF,TGCGCCAGCAGCCAAGTAAGCGGGAGAAGTGGTACGCAGTATTTT
TRBJ1-1,TRBV6-6,.,.,CASRPGTPNTEAFF,TGTGCCAGCAGACCCGGGACACCGAACACTGAAGCTTTCTTT
TRBJ1-5,TRBV25-1,TRBD1,few,CASSPGTGNQPQHF,TGTGCCAGCAGCCCTGGGACAGGGAATCAGCCCCAGCATTTT
TRBJ2-1,TRBV15,.,.,CATSRETPSSYNEQFF,TGTGCCACCAGCAGGGAGACGCCCAGCTCCTACAATGAGCAGTTCTTC
TRBJ2-2,TRBV2,.,.,CASSGLINTGELFF,TGTGCCAGCAGTGGACTAATCAACACCGGGGAGCTGTTTTTT
TRBJ2-3,TRBV9,.,.,CASSVGHF,TGTGCCAGCAGCGTAGGGCATTTT
TRBJ1-1,TRBV5-5,.,.,CASSDSLPGNTEAFF,TGTGCCAGCAGTGACAGTCTACCTGGGAACACTGAAGCTTTCTTT
TRBJ2-1,TRBV5-4,TRBD2,once,CASSLEGVAGGPGAYNEQFF,TGTGCCAGCAGCTTGGAGGGCGTAGCGGGGGGGCCGGGGGCCTACAATGAGCAGTTCTTC
TRBJ1-1,TRBV5-4,.,few,CASSLDRGRDTEAFF,TGTGCCAGCAGCTTGGATCGGGGAAGGGACACTGAAGCTTTCTTT
TRBJ1-2,TRBV12-3/TRBV12-4,.,few,CASSSTAAKGYTF,TGTGCCAGCAGTTCGACAGCAGCTAAGGGCTACACCTTC
TRBJ1-2,TRBV5-1,.,.,CASSLTPDLYGYTF,TGCGCCAGCAGCCTGACTCCCGATCTATATGGCTACACCTTC
TRBJ2-7,TRBV7-6,TRBD2,.,CASNSGRASHEQYF,TGTGCCAGCAACAGCGGGAGGGCCTCCCACGAGCAGTACTTC
TRBJ2-7,TRBV12-3/TRBV12-4,TRBD1,.,CASSRDRFYEQYF,TGTGCCAGCAGCAGGGACAGGTTCTACGAGCAGTACTTC
TRBJ2-7,TRBV4-1,TRBD1,.,CASSQGQGGTYEQYF,TGCGCCAGCAGCCAAGGACAGGGGGGCACCTACGAGCAGTACTTC
TRBJ1-1,TRBV7-6,.,.,CASSSREGSTEAFF,TGTGCCAGCAGCTCCCGGGAGGGTTCCACTGAAGCTTTCTTT
TRBJ1-5,TRBV3-1/TRBV3-2,.,.,CASSPQGGQPQHF,TGTGCCAGCAGCCCACAGGGTGGTCAGCCCCAGCATTTT
TRBJ2-2,TRBV6-5,.,.,CASSRDRTNTGELFF,TGTGCCAGCAGCCGCGACAGGACGAACACCGGGGAGCTGTTTTTT
TRBJ1-1,TRBV2,TRBD1,.,CASSASGQKNTEAFF,TGTGCCAGCAGTGCCTCGGGACAGAAGAACACTGAAGCTTTCTTT
TRBJ2-3,TRBV29-1,TRBD2,.,CSVDWREGPGTQYF,TGCAGCGTGGATTGGCGGGAGGGTCCCGGGACGCAGTATTTT